The 11 T cell receptor beta chains below all came from one sample that was sequenced in a study of post-analysis software for immune sequencing data. No cognate antigen is known for these TCRs. TCR beta cDNA libraries included unique molecular identifiers. TCRdb recomputed calls from the PCR reads with MiXCR, one row per CDR3 protein. This sample yields roughly 650,000 distinct CDR3 sequences, of which approximately 60% are seen a single time; about 11% belongs to the top ten. Overall study results and limits: Controls had lower frequencies than patients of roughly five TRBV segments, which included TRBV5-6, TRBV5-1 and TRBV20-1.

Sequenced material: blood. These receptors were taken from a girl aged 2 to 9 with multiple sclerosis.

The chain carries TRBV29-1 and TRBJ2-4, with a possible D match to TRBD1 (6 bases). From germline, CDR1 is SQVTM and CDR2 ANQGSEA. The CDR3 spans 13 residues. With 1 base removed from V and 7 bases from J, the gap between germline ends came to 11 bases. Written as DNA, the CDR3 is TGCAGCGTTGAAGTTAGCAGGGGTAACATTCAGTACTTC. Translated: CSVEVSRGNIQYF.

V usage is TRBV24-1 and J usage is TRBJ2-3, with TRBD1 identical over 8 bases. The CDR3 loop spans 16 amino acids. Losses at the gene ends were 3 bases for V and 7 bases for J; bases not matched to a gene: 11. Germline values: CDR1 KGHDR, CDR2 SFDVKD. The CDR3 is CATSDVTGGLVNTQYF. CDR3 nucleotides: TGTGCCACCAGTGATGTAACAGGGGGATTAGTGAATACGCAGTATTTT.

This chain connects TRBV24-1 to TRBJ1-4; D gene uncertain. The germline V gene encodes CDR1 KGHDR and CDR2 SFDVKD. V lost 1 base, J lost 5 bases, and 1 base lay in between. CDR3 length equals 12 residues. The chain's CDR3 is CATSDLNEKLFF. The CDR3 nucleotides are TGTGCCACCAGTGATTTAAATGAAAAACTGTTTTTT.

This chain uses TRBV10-3 with TRBJ2-5, with 8 bases lining up with TRBD2. The ends lost 11 bases at V and 3 bases at J; junction bases unmatched: 5. Germline assignment: CDR1 ENHRY and CDR2 SYGVKD. This CDR3 has 12 amino acids. Here the CDR3 DNA reads TGTGCCGCGGGGGGAAGGGAAGAGACCCAGTACTTC. This gives the protein CAAGGREETQYF.

This clonotype has more than one count but fewer than ten. The chain recombines TRBV5-6 with TRBJ2-5; D is ambiguous. The V gene lost 0 bases and the J gene lost 3 bases, with 12 bases spanning the gap. Germline V lookup: CDR1 SGHDT, CDR2 YYEEEE. The CDR3 totals 15 residues. CDR3 protein: CASSLGARSKETQYF. CDR3 DNA sequence: TGTGCCAGCAGCTTGGGGGCGCGCTCGAAAGAGACCCAGTACTTC.

This clonotype was counted only a few times. V usage is TRBV20-1 and J usage is TRBJ2-3, with 7 bases aligning to TRBD1. Per the germline V gene, CDR1 is DFQATT and CDR2 is SNEGSKA (reference sequence). V lost 3 bases and J lost 0; bases outside the gene matches: 6. The CDR3 is 15 amino acids. CDR3 protein: CSASRGRGSTDTQYF. The CDR3 DNA sequence: TGCAGTGCTAGTCGAGGCAGGGGGAGCACAGATACGCAGTATTTT.

The chain combines TRBV6-1 with TRBJ2-1, with D possibly matching TRBD2 (5 bases). V was trimmed by 2 bases and J by 7 bases, leaving 12 bases between them. CDR3 length: 14 residues. Germline CDR1 reads MNHNS; CDR2 reads SASEGT. CDR3 region: CASSEPSLANEQFF. The CDR3 DNA sequence: TGTGCCAGCAGTGAACCTAGCCTCGCTAATGAGCAGTTCTTC.

The V gene is TRBV12-3 or TRBV12-4, the J gene TRBJ2-7, with 9 bases lining up with TRBD2. CDR3 size: 16 residues. Germline trimming cut 5 bases from V and 3 bases from J; bases unmatched to any gene: 11. The CDR3 here is CASSLEAGGRVYEQYF. In DNA, the CDR3 is TGTGCCAGCAGTCTGGAAGCGGGAGGACGGGTCTACGAGCAGTACTTC.

This clonotype was found a few times. The chain links TRBV20-1 to TRBJ1-1, with D perhaps TRBD1 (6 bases). Per the germline V gene, CDR1 is DFQATT and CDR2 is SNEGSKA (reference sequence). Trimming left V 7 bases short and J 6 bases short, with 18 bases between. This CDR3 has 13 amino acids. The CDR3 DNA sequence: TGCAGTGGGAGGGGCGCGGGGGCCCCTGAAGCTTTCTTT. The encoded protein is CSGRGAGAPEAFF.

This sequence joins TRBV7-2 and TRBJ2-4, with no clear D. The CDR3 length is 15 residues. CDR1 is SGHTA, CDR2 FQGNSA, per germline. V was trimmed by 0 bases and J by 7 bases, leaving 13 bases between them. In DNA form, the CDR3 reads TGTGCCAGCAGCTTAGCGGGATACGTTAATAACATTCAGTACTTC. Translating gives CASSLAGYVNNIQYF.

The chain uses TRBV11-2 and TRBJ1-1; D remains unclear. CDR1 and CDR2 from the germline V gene are SGHAT and FQNNGV. Between the trimmed V and J ends, which lost 4 bases and 0 bases, there was a span of 6 bases. The CDR3 has 13 amino acids. CDR3 sequence: CASSSQVNTEAFF. For the CDR3, the DNA is TGTGCCAGCAGCTCTCAGGTGAACACTGAAGCTTTCTTT.